The clone carrying this T cell receptor beta chain came up many times. This sample was taken from a study of molecular identifiers for immune sequencing clone quantification. Previously reported methods and listed TCR primers produced the bulk TCR libraries. MiXCR was run by TCRdb on the PCR reads, yielding one entry per CDR3 protein. The table includes approximately 680,000 distinct CDR3 sequences, about 25% detected once. Using 10%, 30% or 50% RNA, naive CD8 libraries were derived from approximately 20,000 to 1,000,000 sorted cells. V was cut by 0 bases and J by 2 bases, with 8 bases left in between. The CDR3 covers 13 residues. Germline values: CDR1 GTSNPN, CDR2 SVGIG (reference sequence).

This TCR derives from a human donor in good health. Some libraries in this study had Jurkat cell RNA spiked in. The V gene is TRBV30, the J gene TRBJ2-7; D uncertain. The sample comprised naive CD8+ T cells from blood, with Jurkat cell RNA spiked in. Indicated subset: FACS-sorted CD8+CD4-CCR7+CD45RA+ naive T cells. The CDR3 DNA is TGTGCCTGGAGTGTATCAGCTGCCTACGAGCAGTACTTC. Translating gives CAWSVSAAYEQYF.